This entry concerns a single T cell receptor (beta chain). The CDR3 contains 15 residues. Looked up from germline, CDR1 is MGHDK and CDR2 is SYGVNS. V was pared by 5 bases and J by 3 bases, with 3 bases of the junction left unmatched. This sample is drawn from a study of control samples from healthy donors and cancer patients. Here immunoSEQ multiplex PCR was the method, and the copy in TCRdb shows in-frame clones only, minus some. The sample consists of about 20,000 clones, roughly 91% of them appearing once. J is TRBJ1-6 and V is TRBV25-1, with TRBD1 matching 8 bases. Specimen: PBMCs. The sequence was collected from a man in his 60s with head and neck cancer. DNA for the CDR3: TGTGCCAGCAGTAGGACAGGGCGCTATAATTCACCCCTCCACTTT. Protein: CASSRTGRYNSPLHF. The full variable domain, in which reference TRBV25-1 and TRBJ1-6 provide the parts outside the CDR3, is EADIYQTPRYLVIGTGKKITLECSQTMGHDKMYWYQQDPGMELHLIHYSYGVNSTEKGDLSSESTVSRIRTEHFPLTLESARPSHTSQYLCASSRTGRYNSPLHFGNGTRLTVT.